This record looks at one TCR beta chain sequence and its context. Via MiXCR, TCRdb re-called the reads, giving one row per CDR3 protein. Found here are hundreds of thousands of distinct CDR3 sequences, 20% to 25% of them singletons; the top ten hold 7.5% to 9%. The CDR3 is 14 amino acids. CDR1 MNHEY and CDR2 SVGEGT come from the germline V gene. Germline trimming cut 2 bases from V and 8 bases from J; bases unmatched to any gene: 5. This sample was taken from a study of T cell repertoires in cytomegalovirus infection. Sequencing was performed on CD8+ T cells from PBMCs. The chain is built from TRBV6-2 or TRBV6-3 and TRBJ2-1; TRBD2 aligns across 8 bases. This TCR came from a human donor in good health (CMV status not recorded). Some clones in this sample may be carry-over from other donors' samples. CDR3 sequence: CASSYIGGDDEQFF. CDR3 DNA: TGTGCCAGCAGTTACATCGGGGGGGACGATGAGCAGTTCTTC.